The rows below give T cell receptor beta chains drawn from one sample of a study of cytomegalovirus exposure and HLA in healthy donors. Here immunoSEQ multiplex PCR was the method, and the copy in TCRdb shows in-frame clones only, minus some. The sample includes more than 150,000 clones, roughly four fifths of them seen just once. The sample taken for sequencing was PBMCs. Receptor source: a man in his fifties or sixties in good health and CMV-seronegative. Each CDR3 is given with its conserved first and last residue. Fields, in order: J gene, V gene, clone size, D gene, CDR3 DNA, CDR3 protein. D genes are given only for firm matches. The size entry is marked missing in some rows and otherwise reads once, few, many or a size class.

TRBJ2-3,TRBV7-2,-,-,TGTGCCAGCACCTCCTTGGGGGCGAACACAGATACGCAGTATTTT,CASTSLGANTDTQYF
TRBJ2-7,TRBV30,-,TRBD1,TGTGCCTGGAGTAGAGGGGGCGGGTCCTACGAGCAGTACTTC,CAWSRGGGSYEQYF
TRBJ1-2,TRBV28,-,-,TGTGCCAGCAAACAACAGGTCTGGGGCTACACCTTC,CASKQQVWGYTF
TRBJ1-4,TRBV6-5,once,TRBD1,TGTGCCAGCAGTTCACAGGGGGAAACTAATGAAAAACTGTTTTTT,CASSSQGETNEKLFF
TRBJ1-5,TRBV5-6,-,TRBD1,TGTGCCAGCAGCTTGGGACAGGGCCAGCCCCAGCATTTT,CASSLGQGQPQHF
TRBJ2-1,TRBV15,-,TRBD1,TGTGCCACCAGCAGACTCGGGACAGGGGACTATGAGCAGTTCTTC,CATSRLGTGDYEQFF
TRBJ1-2,TRBV29-1,-,TRBD1,TGCAGCGTTGATCGGACAGGTCCTAACTATGGCCACACCTTC,CSVDRTGPNYGHTF
TRBJ2-5,TRBV19,-,TRBD1,TGTGCCAGTAGTACCCGGCGGACAGGGGCCACCCAAGAGACCCAGTACTTC,CASSTRRTGATQETQYF
TRBJ2-3,TRBV5-1,-,-,TGCGCCAGCAGCTTGGCCGGGCTAGCCACAGATACGCAGTATTTT,CASSLAGLATDTQYF
TRBJ2-7,TRBV28,-,-,TGTGCCAGCAGTAAAAAAGGAAAATTCGACGGCAGGTCCTCCGAGCAGTACTTC,CASSKKGKFDGRSSEQYF